The subject of this entry is one T cell receptor beta chain. This sample is part of a study of T cell changes during pregnancy in multiple sclerosis. The CDR3 has 15 amino acids. Produced via immunoSEQ multiplex PCR; TCRdb's table is partial and in-frame only. The sample shows about 51,000 clones, roughly 94% of them seen only once. The source of this sequence is a female donor with multiple sclerosis, enrolled in a pregnancy study. This chain joins TRBV1 and TRBJ1-2. TRBV1 constitutes a pseudogene. This specimen was CD4+ T cells from peripheral blood mononuclear cells, taken in the second trimester of pregnancy. CDR3 nucleotide sequence: TGCACCAGCAGCCAACTTACGTCCGGCGGGGATGGCTACACCTTC. Its protein is CTSSQLTSGGDGYTF.